This T cell receptor (beta chain) emerged from a study of chemoradiotherapy in HPV16-positive cancers. Germline V gives CDR1 SGHTA, CDR2 FQGNSA. The V and J ends lost 0 bases and 3 bases, in that order; junction bases with no gene match: 7. The CDR3 has 16 amino acids. This table comes from immunoSEQ multiplex PCR, and its TCRdb copy is limited to in-frame clones, with some not included. The sample holds 20,000 to 30,000 clones, around 94% seen once. The chain joins TRBV7-2 to TRBJ1-1; TRBD1 matches at 7 bases. Sampling was done from a patient who underwent chemoradiotherapy. This clonotype was sampled from a human donor with HPV-associated anogenital cancer. The CDR3 bases are TGTGCCAGCAGCTTAGCGGTGGGACAGCGCTACACTGAAGCTTTCTTT. As protein: CASSLAVGQRYTEAFF.